This TCR beta chain was profiled in a study of T-cell reconstitution after alpha-beta-depleted transplantation in children. This clonotype was detected ten times or more. This CDR3 contains 16 residues. Germline V CDR1 and CDR2: MNHEY, SVGAGI. V gave up 3 bases and J gave up 7 bases, with 18 bases separating them. TCRbeta library preparation incorporated unique molecular identifiers. TCRdb used MiXCR to reprocess the PCR reads, holding one entry per CDR3 protein. The sample shows 300,000 to 350,000 distinct CDR3 sequences, approximately 23% of them seen only once. The sample here was PBMCs, mostly from graft donor cells, taken 180 days after TCRalphabeta/CD19-depleted stem cell transplant. This rearrangement joins TRBV6-5 to TRBJ2-2; TRBD1 is a possible D gene (6 bases). The receptor comes from a male patient under 18 who had a stem cell transplant for acute lymphoblastic leukemia, so the T cells may come from the graft donor. In nucleotides, the CDR3 is TGTGCCAGCAGTTATGGTCACAGGGTAGTCGACGGGGAGCTGTTTTTT. Its protein is CASSYGHRVVDGELFF.